These T cell receptor beta chains were read from a single sample in a study of blood T cell repertoires in COVID-19. Data came from immunoSEQ multiplex PCR; TCRdb stores just in-frame clones and leaves some out. The sample records a few hundred thousand clones, around 87% being singletons. The sequenced sample was peripheral blood. The source of these receptors is a woman between 50 and 59 years old who had recovered from COVID-19. CDR3s include the opening cysteine and the closing phenylalanine or tryptophan. The D gene is left open where the match is weak. Only some rows state a clone size, as once, few, many or a class for expanded clones.

TRBV11-2	NA	TRBJ2-7	TRBD2	TGTGCCAGCAGCCTACCGGGCTGGCGGGGGTACGAGCAGTACTTC	CASSLPGWRGYEQYF
TRBV29-1	NA	TRBJ1-1	TRBD1	TGCAGCGGCGTCACCGGGACAGGGGGCACTGAAGCTTTCTTT	CSGVTGTGGTEAFF
TRBV7-2	NA	TRBJ1-1	NA	TGTGCCAGCAGCTTACTTCCAGGGGACACTGAAGCTTTCTTT	CASSLLPGDTEAFF
TRBV6-5	NA	TRBJ2-1	NA	TGTGCCAGCAGTTACCAACAGTCCTACAATGAGCAGTTCTTC	CASSYQQSYNEQFF
TRBV7-3	NA	TRBJ2-1	NA	TGTGCCAGCAGCTCCCCCCCCGGGAATGAGCAGTTCTTC	CASSSPPGNEQFF
TRBV6-5	NA	TRBJ2-4	NA	TGTGCCAGCAAAGTTTCAGAAAACATTCAGTACTTC	CASKVSENIQYF
TRBV6-5	NA	TRBJ1-2	NA	TGTGCCAGCACCCGGGGGAGGGCGGGAAACTATGGCTACACCTTC	CASTRGRAGNYGYTF
TRBV6-4	NA	TRBJ2-5	TRBD2	TGTGCCAGCGCCGGGACTAGCGGGCCCCAAGAGACCCAGTACTTC	CASAGTSGPQETQYF
TRBV28	NA	TRBJ2-7	NA	TGTGCCAGCAACGGCCAGGGCGACGAGCAGTACTTC	CASNGQGDEQYF
TRBV10-1	NA	TRBJ1-2	NA	TGCGCCAGCACCTACATAGAGGCTAACTATGGCTACACCTTC	CASTYIEANYGYTF
TRBV7-2	NA	TRBJ2-7	NA	TGTGCCAGCAGCTTTCAAAGCGGGCCTTCCTACGAGCAGTACTTC	CASSFQSGPSYEQYF
TRBV7-2	NA	TRBJ2-3	NA	TGTGCCAGCAGCTTAGGTGGTACTAGCACAGATACGCAGTATTTT	CASSLGGTSTDTQYF
TRBV6-5	NA	TRBJ1-6	TRBD1	TGTGCCAGCAATCCGACAGGGCCGGGTTCACCCCTCCACTTT	CASNPTGPGSPLHF
TRBV27	NA	TRBJ2-1	TRBD2	TGTGCCAGCAAGAAAGGACTAGCGGGAGGTTCCAGCTCCTACAATGAGCAGTTCTTC	CASKKGLAGGSSSYNEQFF
TRBV7-7	NA	TRBJ2-7	TRBD1	TGTGCCAGCAGCTGGGGGGACAGGGGGTTCTCCTACGAGCAGTACTTC	CASSWGDRGFSYEQYF
TRBV28	few	TRBJ1-1	NA	TGTGCCAGCAGTTTGGGAGGGGGAACTGAAGCTTTCTTT	CASSLGGGTEAFF
TRBV12-5	NA	TRBJ1-6	NA	TGTGCTAGTGGTCTGGACGTGAGCTCCTATAATTCACCCCTCCACTTT	CASGLDVSSYNSPLHF
TRBV30	NA	TRBJ1-6	NA	TGTGCCTGGAAAGTCCAGGGAGGGAATAATTCACCCCTCCACTTT	CAWKVQGGNNSPLHF
TRBV5-1	NA	TRBJ2-3	NA	TGCGCCAGCAGCTTGGGCAGGGTGGTAACAGATACGCAGTATTTT	CASSLGRVVTDTQYF
TRBV28	NA	TRBJ1-5	NA	TGTGCCAGCAGCCCACCGGCCAGGGTAGAAAGACAGCCCCAGCATTTT	CASSPPARVERQPQHF
TRBV7-9	NA	TRBJ1-2	TRBD1	TGTGCCAGCAGCTCGACAGGGATCTCTGGCTACACCTTC	CASSSTGISGYTF
TRBV25-1	NA	TRBJ2-1	TRBD1	TGTGCCAGCAGTGAATCAGGGGACAGGGGGGATTTGGGGCAGTTCTTC	CASSESGDRGDLGQFF
TRBV20-1	few	TRBJ1-1	NA	TGCAGTGCCCCCGAGGACTTGTCAGCTTTCTTT	CSAPEDLSAFF
TRBV7-9	NA	TRBJ2-5	NA	TGTGCCAGCAGCCTAAACGGTCCCAGCGGCGAGACCCAGTACTTC	CASSLNGPSGETQYF
TRBV5-6	NA	TRBJ1-4	NA	TGTGCCAGTTGCAAGGGGGAACTGTTTTTT	CASCKGELFF
TRBV3-1/TRBV3-2	NA	TRBJ2-3	TRBD2	TGTGCCAGCAGCCAGGCCGGGACTAGCGGGAGAGTGACAGATACGCAGTATTTT	CASSQAGTSGRVTDTQYF
TRBV5-1	NA	TRBJ2-2	NA	TGCGCCAGCAGCAAGGGGGACAAGAGCACCGGGGAGCTGTTTTTT	CASSKGDKSTGELFF
TRBV27	NA	TRBJ2-7	NA	TGTGCCAGCAGTTTAAAGTACGGCTACGAGCAGTACTTC	CASSLKYGYEQYF
TRBV7-2	NA	TRBJ2-7	NA	TGTGCCAGCAGCTCAACAGGGTACGAGCAGTACTTC	CASSSTGYEQYF
TRBV19	once	TRBJ2-7	NA	TGTGCCAGTAGTGGTGAGGATCCCTCCTACGAGCAGTACTTC	CASSGEDPSYEQYF
TRBV18	NA	TRBJ1-4	TRBD1	TGTGCCAGCTCACAGCAAACAGGGGAAGGTGAAAAACTGTTTTTT	CASSQQTGEGEKLFF
TRBV6-2/TRBV6-3	once	TRBJ2-6	TRBD1	TGTGCCAGCAGTGCCCTGGGGACAGGGACTTCTGGGGCCAACGTCCTGACTTTC	CASSALGTGTSGANVLTF
TRBV18	once	TRBJ1-1	TRBD1	TGTGCCAGCTCTCCTGACAGGGACACTGAAGCTTTCTTT	CASSPDRDTEAFF
TRBV6-1	NA	TRBJ2-5	TRBD1	TGTGCCAGCACTGAAACAGGGGCCCAAGAGACCCAGTACTTC	CASTETGAQETQYF
TRBV7-2	NA	TRBJ2-5	TRBD1	TGTGCCAGCAGCCCCGGTAGGGACAGTACCCAGGAGACCCAGTACTTC	CASSPGRDSTQETQYF
TRBV6-2/TRBV6-3	NA	TRBJ2-4	TRBD1	TGTGCCAGCAGTTACGCCTGGGACAGCGGCATTCAGTACTTC	CASSYAWDSGIQYF
TRBV9	NA	TRBJ2-1	TRBD1	TGTGCCAGCAGCGTAGGGGACAGGGATGAGAAGTTCTTC	CASSVGDRDEKFF
TRBV28	NA	TRBJ2-5	NA	TGTGCCAGCAGCAGTGGAGGGCCGGGAGAGACCCAGTACTTC	CASSSGGPGETQYF
TRBV5-4	once	TRBJ1-2	TRBD1	TGTGCCAGCAGCCCCATTGGACAGGACCACTATGGCTACACCTTC	CASSPIGQDHYGYTF
TRBV15	NA	TRBJ2-7	NA	TGTGCCACCAGCAGGGAGGGGTTCACCTACGAGCAGTACTTC	CATSREGFTYEQYF